This T cell receptor beta chain originates from a study of T-cell reconstitution after alpha-beta-depleted transplantation in children. Study outcomes and limitations: Surviving recipient T cells and thymic progenitors underlay high day-60 TCRbeta diversity in some patients. Reportedly, roughly two months post-transplant, alpha-beta T cells arose from several hundred expanded graft clones. Hyperexpanded clones declined; after one year, newly produced T cells mostly supplied diversity.

During its preparation, the TCRbeta library received unique molecular identifiers. TCRdb re-derived calls from the PCR reads in MiXCR, one entry per CDR3 protein. The sample holds some 76,000 distinct CDR3 sequences, approximately 11% seen once. The CDR3 sequence is 16 residues long. Germline CDR1 is MGHRA and CDR2 is YSYEKL. Trimming removed 4 bases at V and 0 bases at J, with 15 bases between. There are a few counts of this clonotype. Its specificity is unknown. This TCR was recovered from a boy aged 5 to 17 with acute myeloid leukemia, due to receive a stem cell transplant. The sample in question was PBMCs, obtained before TCRalphabeta/CD19-depleted stem cell transplant. The V and J genes are TRBV4-1 and TRBJ1-2; D may be TRBD1 (5 bases). The CDR3 coding sequence is TGCGCCAGCAGCCCGATACTTCGGGACGCTAACTATGGCTACACCTTC. Protein: CASSPILRDANYGYTF.